This is a list of T cell receptor beta chains from one sample in a study of cytomegalovirus exposure and HLA in healthy donors. The protocol was immunoSEQ multiplex PCR, while the TCRdb copy is restricted to in-frame clones and leaves out a portion. The sample lists about 55,000 clones, around four fifths occurring once. The sequenced sample was PBMCs. The receptors here all came from a man in his thirties or forties in good health and CMV-seronegative. The CDR3 runs from the conserved cysteine through the conserved F or W. Fields, in order: J gene, V gene, clone size, CDR3 length, D gene, CDR3 protein, CDR3 DNA. A D gene is named only where the DNA matches it firmly. Clone size is given for some rows only: seen once, a few or many times, or a class if the clone is expanded.

>TRBJ2-1|TRBV4-2|-|15|TRBD2
CASSQLAGGYNEQFF
TGTGCCAGCAGCCAACTAGCGGGGGGGTACAATGAGCAGTTCTTC
>TRBJ1-1|TRBV28|-|14|TRBD1
CASSLGTANTEAFF
TGTGCCAGCAGTTTAGGGACAGCGAACACTGAAGCTTTCTTT
>TRBJ1-2|TRBV2|-|14|-
CASRVTVGGYGYTF
TGTGCCAGCAGGGTAACGGTGGGGGGGTATGGCTACACCTTC
>TRBJ2-7|TRBV10-2|-|15|TRBD1
CASSVTTGASYEQYF
TGCGCCAGCAGCGTCACGACAGGGGCATCCTACGAGCAGTACTTC
>TRBJ1-3|TRBV11-3|few|15|-
CASSPTTGLGNTIYF
TGTGCCAGCAGCCCAACTACAGGGCTCGGAAACACCATATATTTT
>TRBJ1-6|TRBV6-5|-|14|-
CASSYDRSYSPLHF
TGTGCCAGCAGTTATGACAGGTCCTATTCACCCCTCCACTTT
>TRBJ2-5|TRBV5-4|-|16|-
CASSLGGRAGSETQYF
TGTGCCAGCAGCTTAGGGGGGAGGGCCGGGTCGGAGACCCAGTACTTC
>TRBJ1-3|TRBV4-1|-|14|TRBD1
CASSPLGTGFNIYF
TGCGCCAGCAGCCCCCTGGGGACAGGTTTCAACATATATTTT
>TRBJ1-1|TRBV10-2|-|17|-
CASSESLLGVSNTEAFF
TGCGCCAGCAGTGAGTCGCTTCTTGGAGTATCGAACACTGAAGCTTTCTTT
>TRBJ1-2|TRBV19|-|14|-
CASSESGPNYGYTF
TGTGCCAGTAGTGAATCAGGCCCCAACTATGGCTACACCTTC
>TRBJ2-2|TRBV11-2|-|16|TRBD1
CASSFLNRGQTGELFF
TGTGCCAGCAGCTTCCTGAACAGGGGGCAAACCGGGGAGCTGTTTTTT
>TRBJ2-7|TRBV14|-|13|-
CASSQDTRTEQYF
TGTGCCAGCAGCCAAGATACCAGAACCGAGCAGTACTTC
>TRBJ1-1|TRBV9|-|18|TRBD1
CASSLSGTGGGLNTEAFF
TGTGCCAGCAGCTTATCCGGGACAGGGGGGGGACTCAACACTGAAGCTTTCTTT
>TRBJ1-1|TRBV29-1|-|12|-
CSVLNGFTEAFF
TGCAGCGTTCTAAACGGGTTCACTGAAGCTTTCTTT
>TRBJ1-4|TRBV30|-|15|-
CAWSTQGPTNEKLFF
TGTGCCTGGAGTACGCAGGGGCCAACTAATGAAAAACTGTTTTTT
>TRBJ2-4|TRBV27|-|14|TRBD1
CASSRGQAKNIQYF
TGTGCCAGCAGCAGGGGGCAGGCCAAAAACATTCAGTACTTC
>TRBJ2-7|TRBV5-1|-|13|TRBD2
CASSFLADYEQYF
TGCGCCAGCAGCTTCCTAGCGGACTACGAGCAGTACTTC
>TRBJ2-2|TRBV6-5|-|13|-
CASSFLERGELFF
TGTGCCAGCAGTTTTTTAGAACGAGGGGAGCTGTTTTTT
>TRBJ1-2|TRBV7-2|once|13|-
CASSPRQGDGYTF
TGTGCCAGCAGCCCCCGCCAGGGCGATGGCTACACCTTC
>TRBJ2-1|TRBV27|-|15|TRBD2
CASRREGRFLNEQFF
TGTGCCAGCCGGCGGGAGGGCCGGTTTTTAAATGAGCAGTTCTTC
>TRBJ1-6|TRBV9|once|16|-
CASSVDSIIVNSPLHF
TGTGCCAGCAGCGTAGACAGCATAATTGTTAATTCACCCCTCCACTTT
>TRBJ2-5|TRBV27|-|12|-
CASRGLQETQYF
TGTGCCAGCAGGGGGCTACAAGAGACCCAGTACTTC
>TRBJ2-2|TRBV2|once|12|TRBD1
CASSFTGGMVFF
TGTGCCAGCAGTTTTACAGGGGGTATGGTGTTTTTT
>TRBJ2-1|TRBV27|-|14|-
CASRPLGVYNEQFF
TGTGCCAGCAGGCCCCTCGGGGTCTACAATGAGCAGTTCTTC
>TRBJ1-6|TRBV25-1|-|14|-
CASSEMREGSPLHF
TGTGCCAGCAGTGAAATGAGGGAAGGTTCACCCCTCCACTTT
>TRBJ2-2|TRBV9|-|14|-
CASRSGSNTGELFF
TGTGCCAGCAGATCAGGGTCGAACACCGGGGAGCTGTTTTTT
>TRBJ2-2|TRBV6-1|few|14|TRBD1
CASIGQGQTGELFF
TGTGCCAGCATCGGACAGGGTCAAACCGGGGAGCTGTTTTTT
>TRBJ2-1|TRBV9|-|13|-
CASSVGLRNEQFF
TGTGCCAGCAGCGTAGGTTTGCGCAATGAGCAGTTCTTC
>TRBJ2-1|TRBV6-1|-|20|TRBD1
CASSDYRRTGIDLRGNEQFF
TGTGCCAGCAGTGATTACCGACGGACAGGGATTGACCTCCGGGGCAATGAGCAGTTCTTC
>TRBJ1-5|TRBV6-1|-|15|-
CASSDSGHISQPQHF
TGTGCCAGCAGTGACTCGGGACATATCAGCCAGCCCCAGCATTTT
>TRBJ1-1|TRBV7-9|-|15|-
CASSSRAGPRTEAFF
TGTGCCAGCAGCTCAAGAGCGGGGCCCAGGACTGAAGCTTTCTTT
>TRBJ2-7|TRBV19|-|16|-
CASSILAEGIPYEQYF
TGTGCCAGTAGTATCTTAGCCGAGGGTATACCCTACGAGCAGTACTTC
>TRBJ1-1|TRBV5-1|-|14|-
CASSPAPGNTEAFF
TGCGCCAGCAGCCCAGCCCCGGGGAACACTGAAGCTTTCTTT
>TRBJ2-7|TRBV6-5|-|14|-
CASRTTGTQDEQYF
TGTGCCAGCAGAACAACCGGGACTCAGGACGAGCAGTACTTC
>TRBJ1-2|TRBV2|-|14|-
CASGSDQANYGYTF
TGTGCCAGCGGAAGCGACCAAGCTAACTATGGCTACACCTTC
>TRBJ2-3|TRBV12-5|-|15|TRBD2
CASGLGRGGSDTQYF
TGTGCTAGTGGTTTGGGTCGGGGGGGTTCAGATACGCAGTATTTT
>TRBJ2-1|TRBV30|-|15|TRBD2
CAWTALAGGRNEQFF
TGTGCCTGGACCGCCCTAGCGGGGGGTCGGAATGAGCAGTTCTTC
>TRBJ2-3|TRBV30|-|16|-
CAWSRTVQGPPITQYF
TGTGCCTGGAGCCGGACGGTGCAGGGGCCCCCCATTACGCAGTATTTT
>TRBJ1-5|TRBV15|-|14|-
CATSRLYSNQPQHF
TGTGCCACCAGCAGATTATATAGCAATCAGCCCCAGCATTTT
>TRBJ1-1|TRBV10-3|-|16|-
CAISAQYTGMNTEAFF
TGTGCCATCAGTGCCCAATACACAGGGATGAACACTGAAGCTTTCTTT
>TRBJ1-6|TRBV19|-|13|-
CATLGQYNSPLHF
TGTGCCACCCTAGGACAGTATAATTCACCCCTCCACTTT
>TRBJ2-1|TRBV5-1|-|18|TRBD2
CASRVVGGGASGTHEQFF
TGCGCCAGCAGGGTGGTAGGCGGAGGGGCTAGCGGGACGCATGAGCAGTTCTTC
>TRBJ1-4|TRBV4-2|-|16|-
CASSQVGGDPNEKLFF
TGTGCCAGCAGCCAAGTAGGTGGAGACCCTAATGAAAAACTGTTTTTT
>TRBJ2-7|TRBV5-4|-|15|TRBD2
CASSLDLAGDREQYF
TGTGCCAGCAGCTTGGATCTAGCGGGAGATCGCGAGCAGTACTTC
>TRBJ2-7|TRBV7-2|-|15|TRBD1
CASSFIQGAATEQYF
TGTGCCAGCAGCTTTATACAGGGGGCGGCTACCGAGCAGTACTTC
>TRBJ1-4|TRBV5-6|-|15|TRBD1
CASSRIRGVGEKLFF
TGTGCCAGCAGCAGAATCAGGGGGGTCGGTGAAAAACTGTTTTTT
>TRBJ1-2|TRBV7-2|-|13|-
CASSLGTGFGYTF
TGTGCCAGCAGCTTAGGTACAGGGTTTGGCTACACCTTC
>TRBJ1-4|TRBV7-6|-|16|-
CASSSAWGRDNEKLFF
TGTGCCAGCAGCTCGGCCTGGGGGAGGGATAATGAAAAACTGTTTTTT
>TRBJ2-2|TRBV28|-|16|-
CASNSVGRAYTGELFF
TGTGCCAGCAACAGCGTGGGCAGGGCGTACACCGGGGAGCTGTTTTTT
>TRBJ2-3|TRBV4-1|-|14|-
CASSQEGRTDTQYF
TGCGCCAGCAGCCAGGAGGGCCGCACAGATACGCAGTATTTT